These 10 T cell receptor beta chains were all obtained from the same sample, sequenced in a study of cytomegalovirus exposure and HLA in healthy donors. PCR employed 60 Vbeta and 13 Jbeta primers. Generated by immunoSEQ multiplex PCR, the TCRdb table keeps only in-frame clones and is missing some. The sample has 150,000 to 200,000 clones, about three quarters seen once; the top ten hold about 1.9%. Material for sequencing was PBMCs. The receptors originated from a female donor in good health and CMV-seronegative.

The genes are TRBV4-1 and TRBJ1-4; a possible D gene is TRBD1 (5 bases). Germline V gene sequence: CDR1 MGHRA, CDR2 YSYEKL. The CDR3 has 15 amino acids. The V end lost 0 bases, the J end lost 8 bases, and 13 bases lay between the germline ends. CDR3 DNA: TGCGCCAGCAGCCAAGATGGGTTCGGGGGGGAAAAACTGTTTTTT. The encoded protein is CASSQDGFGGEKLFF.

The chain joins TRBV5-6 to TRBJ1-4; possibly TRBD1 for D (6 bases). CDR1 and CDR2 from the germline V gene are SGHDT and YYEEEE. The ends were cut back, 4 bases at V and 0 bases at J, with 19 bases in the middle. The CDR3 has 18 residues. The DNA of the CDR3 is TGTGCCAGCAGCCCTTGGCAGGGGTTGGGAACAACTAATGAAAAACTGTTTTTT. Translation gives CASSPWQGLGTTNEKLFF.

This clone was detected a few times. The chain employs TRBV6-5 and TRBJ2-3, with TRBD2 matching 8 bases. V dropped 7 bases and J dropped 5; count of bases not matched to a gene: 8. Germline V gene lookup returns CDR1 MNHEY and CDR2 SVGAGI. CDR3 length equals 14 residues. This CDR3 is CASKVKRERDTQYF. In DNA, the CDR3 is TGTGCCAGCAAGGTTAAGCGGGAGCGAGATACGCAGTATTTT.

The CDR3 region is CASSLGWGQGVTEAFF. The CDR3 DNA is TGCGCCAGCAGCTTGGGTTGGGGGCAGGGGGTCACTGAAGCTTTCTTT. The chain employs TRBV5-1 and TRBJ1-1, with 7 bases that match TRBD1. Germline CDR1 is SGHRS and CDR2 is YFSETQ. After removal of 0 bases from V and 4 bases from J, the junction contained 9 bases not matched to a gene. The CDR3 has 16 residues. Supplemented by reference TRBV5-1 and TRBJ1-1, the full variable domain reads KAGVTQTPRYLIKTRGQQVTLSCSPISGHRSVSWYQQTPGQGLQFLFEYFSETQRNKGNFPGRFSGRQFSNSRSEMNVSTLELGDSALYLCASSLGWGQGVTEAFFGQGTRLTVV.

This clone has just one count. The CDR3 nucleotides read TGTGCCAGCAGCTTGACTCCTCGACGGGGCACAGATACGCAGTATTTT. This codes for CASSLTPRRGTDTQYF. V is TRBV5-6 and J is TRBJ2-3; D ambiguous. Per the germline V gene, CDR1 is SGHDT and CDR2 is YYEEEE. The CDR3 extends over 16 amino acids. V was cut by 1 base and J by 1 base, with 13 bases left in between.

The gene calls are TRBV29-1 and TRBJ1-2; 7 nucleotides align to TRBD1. With 7 bases clipped from V and 8 bases from J, the junction kept 10 bases outside the gene matches. Germline assignment: CDR1 SQVTM and CDR2 ANQGSEA. This CDR3 spans 12 amino acids. CDR3 sequence: CSARKGAEGYTF. CDR3 bases: TGCAGCGCCAGAAAGGGGGCGGAGGGCTACACCTTC. Supplemented by reference TRBV29-1 and TRBJ1-2, the full variable domain reads SAVISQKPSRDICQRGTSLTIQCQVDSQVTMMFWYRQQPGQSLTLIATANQGSEATYESGFVIDKFPISRPNLTFSTLTVSNMSPEDSSIYLCSARKGAEGYTFGSGTRLTVV.

The rearrangement uses TRBV19 and TRBJ1-1; D unclear. The germline V and J ends were trimmed by 1 base and 0 bases, with 9 bases remaining between them. Germline values: CDR1 LNHDA, CDR2 SQIVND (reference sequence). The CDR3 has 15 amino acids. The CDR3 sequence: CASSIGDTMNTEAFF. CDR3 DNA: TGTGCCAGTAGTATAGGTGACACCATGAACACTGAAGCTTTCTTT. The full variable domain, in which reference TRBV19 and TRBJ1-1 provide the parts outside the CDR3, is DGGITQSPKYLFRKEGQNVTLSCEQNLNHDAMYWYRQDPGQGLRLIYYSQIVNDFQKGDIAEGYSVSREKKESFPLTVTSAQKNPTAFYLCASSIGDTMNTEAFFGQGTRLTVV.

The chain couples TRBV10-3 to TRBJ1-5, with D perhaps TRBD1 (6 bases). Germline V gene sequence: CDR1 ENHRY, CDR2 SYGVKD. With 6 bases removed from V and 0 bases from J, the gap between germline ends came to 12 bases. The CDR3 spans 15 residues. The CDR3 is CAIRDTGNSNQPQHF. The CDR3 DNA reads TGTGCCATCAGGGATACAGGGAATAGCAATCAGCCCCAGCATTTT.

V and J are TRBV7-6 and TRBJ2-7, with TRBD2 as a possible D gene (6 bases). Germline V CDR1 and CDR2: SGHVS, FNYEAQ. CDR3 length equals 17 residues. Trimming shortened V by 0 bases and J by 3 bases, and 18 bases separated the two germline ends. CDR3 DNA: TGTGCCAGCAGCTTAGCCAGGCGGGGCTCGGGTAGCTACGAGCAGTACTTC. Amino acids: CASSLARRGSGSYEQYF.

CDR3 DNA: TGTGCCAGCAGTTACGCAGACAGGGGTTACACAGATACGCAGTATTTT. Protein product: CASSYADRGYTDTQYF. The chain has TRBV6-6 and TRBJ2-3, with 8 bases matching TRBD1. This CDR3 has 16 amino acids. In germline, CDR1 is MNHNY, CDR2 SVGAGI (reference sequence). The V gene end was trimmed by 2 bases and the J gene end by 2 bases; junction bases not matched to a gene: 6.